Listed below are T cell receptor beta chains from one sample, sequenced in a study of T cells in localized non-small cell lung cancer. Data came from immunoSEQ multiplex PCR; TCRdb stores just in-frame clones and leaves some out. The data contain about 24,000 clones, roughly nine tenths of them singletons. The sample in question was peripheral blood, obtained before any cancer treatment. The receptor source for this set is a man aged 35 to 69 with stage I squamous cell lung carcinoma. The CDR3 runs from the conserved cysteine through the conserved F or W. D genes are given only for firm matches. Not all rows give a size; the values are once, few, many and, for expanded clones, a class.

J gene: TRBJ1-2; D gene: NA; V gene: TRBV19; clone size: NA; CDR3 DNA: TGTGCCAGTAGTATGAGGTCAGGGCCCGATGGCTACACCTTC; CDR3 protein: CASSMRSGPDGYTF
J gene: TRBJ2-2; D gene: TRBD1; V gene: TRBV5-4; clone size: NA; CDR3 DNA: TGTGCCAGCAGCTACTCCGGGACAGGGAACACCGGGGAGCTGTTTTTT; CDR3 protein: CASSYSGTGNTGELFF
J gene: TRBJ1-1; D gene: TRBD1; V gene: TRBV7-2; clone size: once; CDR3 DNA: TGTGCCAGCAGCTTCCAGGGGGTTGAAGCTTTCTTT; CDR3 protein: CASSFQGVEAFF
J gene: TRBJ2-7; D gene: NA; V gene: TRBV20-1; clone size: NA; CDR3 DNA: TGCAGTGCTCCAGGGGTTAGGGAGCAGTACTTC; CDR3 protein: CSAPGVREQYF
J gene: TRBJ1-4; D gene: NA; V gene: TRBV4-3; clone size: NA; CDR3 DNA: TGCGCCAGCAGCCAAGTGAAAGGGGGGTCTAATGAAAAACTGTTTTTT; CDR3 protein: CASSQVKGGSNEKLFF
J gene: TRBJ1-2; D gene: TRBD1; V gene: TRBV30; clone size: NA; CDR3 DNA: TGTGCCTGGAGTCCCGGGACAGCGGCGAGTGGCTACACCTTC; CDR3 protein: CAWSPGTAASGYTF
J gene: TRBJ2-7; D gene: NA; V gene: TRBV6-1; clone size: NA; CDR3 DNA: TGTGCCAGCAGTACACAGGGCCCTGCCTACGAGCAGTACTTC; CDR3 protein: CASSTQGPAYEQYF
J gene: TRBJ1-1; D gene: NA; V gene: TRBV6-6; clone size: NA; CDR3 DNA: TGTGCCAGCAGAAACTCCGGGCCCCCGAACACTGAAGCTTTCTTT; CDR3 protein: CASRNSGPPNTEAFF
J gene: TRBJ2-7; D gene: NA; V gene: TRBV6-1; clone size: NA; CDR3 DNA: TGTGCCAGCACGGGGGCCTACGAGCAGTACTTC; CDR3 protein: CASTGAYEQYF
J gene: TRBJ1-2; D gene: NA; V gene: TRBV6-1; clone size: NA; CDR3 DNA: TGTGCCAGCAGTCTCGACACGGGTGGCTACACCTTC; CDR3 protein: CASSLDTGGYTF
J gene: TRBJ2-3; D gene: NA; V gene: TRBV29-1; clone size: NA; CDR3 DNA: TGCAGCCTCAGTCTCGGTAGCACAGATACGCAGTATTTT; CDR3 protein: CSLSLGSTDTQYF
J gene: TRBJ2-5; D gene: TRBD2; V gene: TRBV29-1; clone size: NA; CDR3 DNA: TGCAGCGGTCTACTAGCGGGAGAGACCCAGTACTTC; CDR3 protein: CSGLLAGETQYF
J gene: TRBJ2-1; D gene: NA; V gene: TRBV28; clone size: NA; CDR3 DNA: TGTGCCAGCAGTAATCGGGCAAATCGGAATGAGCAGTTCTTC; CDR3 protein: CASSNRANRNEQFF
J gene: TRBJ2-2; D gene: NA; V gene: TRBV7-9; clone size: NA; CDR3 DNA: TGTGCCAGCAGCTCGAAATCAATCTACTCCACCGGGGAGCTGTTTTTT; CDR3 protein: CASSSKSIYSTGELFF
J gene: TRBJ2-1; D gene: NA; V gene: TRBV9; clone size: NA; CDR3 DNA: TGTGCCAGCAGCGTCGGACAATCTAAGGGGATCGCCAATGAGCAGTTCTTC; CDR3 protein: CASSVGQSKGIANEQFF
J gene: TRBJ1-2; D gene: NA; V gene: TRBV27; clone size: NA; CDR3 DNA: TGTGCCAGCATCAATGGGGAGGGACAAACTAACTATGGCTACACCTTC; CDR3 protein: CASINGEGQTNYGYTF
J gene: TRBJ1-2; D gene: NA; V gene: TRBV28; clone size: NA; CDR3 DNA: TGTGCCAGCACCCCACACTCGATGGGGTATGGCTACACCTTC; CDR3 protein: CASTPHSMGYGYTF
J gene: TRBJ2-1; D gene: NA; V gene: TRBV5-5; clone size: NA; CDR3 DNA: TGTGCCAGCAGCAACGCTCTCTCGGAGCAGTTCTTC; CDR3 protein: CASSNALSEQFF
J gene: TRBJ2-7; D gene: NA; V gene: TRBV5-1; clone size: NA; CDR3 DNA: TGCGCCAGCAGCTCGGGGGGGACAGGGCTCTTTTCCCACTCCTACGAGCAGTACTTC; CDR3 protein: CASSSGGTGLFSHSYEQYF
J gene: TRBJ2-2; D gene: NA; V gene: TRBV7-9; clone size: NA; CDR3 DNA: TGTGCCAGCAGCTTAGTACTCGGCCCCAGGACCGGGGAGCTGTTTTTT; CDR3 protein: CASSLVLGPRTGELFF
J gene: TRBJ2-1; D gene: NA; V gene: TRBV7-9; clone size: once; CDR3 DNA: TGTGCCAGCAGAGGGTCGAGGATGATCCCAACCGGCAATGAGCAGTTCTTC; CDR3 protein: CASRGSRMIPTGNEQFF
J gene: TRBJ1-2; D gene: NA; V gene: TRBV18; clone size: NA; CDR3 DNA: TGTGCCAGCTCACCGGCCGAGAGCTCTGGCTACACCTTC; CDR3 protein: CASSPAESSGYTF
J gene: TRBJ1-2; D gene: NA; V gene: TRBV6-5; clone size: once; CDR3 DNA: TGTGCCAGCAGTTACTCGGACCGAGTAAACTATGGCTACACCTTC; CDR3 protein: CASSYSDRVNYGYTF
J gene: TRBJ2-7; D gene: NA; V gene: TRBV6-5; clone size: NA; CDR3 DNA: TGTGCCAGCAGTTACTCGATGGAGACCCACGAGCAGTACTTC; CDR3 protein: CASSYSMETHEQYF
J gene: TRBJ1-1; D gene: TRBD1; V gene: TRBV7-2; clone size: NA; CDR3 DNA: TGTGCCAGCAGCCGGACAGGAACTTCTGAAGCTTTCTTT; CDR3 protein: CASSRTGTSEAFF
J gene: TRBJ1-6; D gene: NA; V gene: TRBV7-9; clone size: once; CDR3 DNA: TGTGCCAGCAGCTCTTCGGACTATAATTCACCCCTCCACTTT; CDR3 protein: CASSSSDYNSPLHF
J gene: TRBJ2-7; D gene: NA; V gene: TRBV5-6; clone size: NA; CDR3 DNA: TGTGCCAGCAGCCATGAGGTCGAGCAGTACTTC; CDR3 protein: CASSHEVEQYF
J gene: TRBJ2-2; D gene: NA; V gene: TRBV7-9; clone size: NA; CDR3 DNA: TGTGCCAGCTACGACACCGGGGAGCTGTTTTTT; CDR3 protein: CASYDTGELFF
J gene: TRBJ1-5; D gene: NA; V gene: TRBV28; clone size: NA; CDR3 DNA: TGTGCCAGCCAACCCGGGCAGGTAGGCAATCAGCCCCAGCATTTT; CDR3 protein: CASQPGQVGNQPQHF
J gene: TRBJ1-2; D gene: NA; V gene: TRBV2; clone size: NA; CDR3 DNA: TGTGCCAGCAGTGAAGTCGGCAGGGACCTCTATGGCTACACCTTC; CDR3 protein: CASSEVGRDLYGYTF
J gene: TRBJ1-2; D gene: NA; V gene: TRBV6-5; clone size: NA; CDR3 DNA: TGTGCCAGCAGTTACGGCAGGGACCGTGGCTACACCTTC; CDR3 protein: CASSYGRDRGYTF
J gene: TRBJ2-7; D gene: TRBD2; V gene: TRBV5-1; clone size: few; CDR3 DNA: TGCGCCAGCAGCTTAAGCGGAAGCGGGGGGATCCGTGAGCAGTACTTC; CDR3 protein: CASSLSGSGGIREQYF
J gene: TRBJ2-1; D gene: NA; V gene: TRBV5-1; clone size: NA; CDR3 DNA: TGCGCCAGCAGCGCTTCCTACAGGGAGGGGGAGCAGTTCTTC; CDR3 protein: CASSASYREGEQFF
J gene: TRBJ2-2; D gene: NA; V gene: TRBV2; clone size: once; CDR3 DNA: TGTGCCAGCGGAGTAGGGCTAACCGGGGAGCTGTTTTTT; CDR3 protein: CASGVGLTGELFF
J gene: TRBJ1-1; D gene: NA; V gene: TRBV19; clone size: NA; CDR3 DNA: TGTGCCAGTAGTATAATGGGGACAACGCACACTGAAGCTTTCTTT; CDR3 protein: CASSIMGTTHTEAFF
J gene: TRBJ1-4; D gene: NA; V gene: TRBV10-3; clone size: once; CDR3 DNA: TGTGCCATCAGTGAACAGGGCGAAAAACTGTTTTTT; CDR3 protein: CAISEQGEKLFF
J gene: TRBJ2-5; D gene: NA; V gene: TRBV7-5; clone size: NA; CDR3 DNA: TGTGTCAGAAGCACACGCGCCGGGAAGAACCACCGGGAGACCCAGTACTTC; CDR3 protein: CVRSTRAGKNHRETQYF
J gene: TRBJ2-5; D gene: NA; V gene: TRBV13; clone size: NA; CDR3 DNA: TGTGCCAGCAGCCGACGGACCCGGGGGGAGACCCAGTACTTC; CDR3 protein: CASSRRTRGETQYF
J gene: TRBJ1-2; D gene: NA; V gene: TRBV9; clone size: NA; CDR3 DNA: TGTGCCAGCAGCGAGAAGGGGGGGAGCTATGGCTACACCTTC; CDR3 protein: CASSEKGGSYGYTF
J gene: TRBJ2-4; D gene: NA; V gene: TRBV2; clone size: NA; CDR3 DNA: TGTGCCAGCAGCCCCGAGGGGGTTACCATTCAGTACTTC; CDR3 protein: CASSPEGVTIQYF
J gene: TRBJ1-4; D gene: TRBD1; V gene: TRBV5-4; clone size: NA; CDR3 DNA: TGTGCCAGCAGCCTGGGGACAGGGGTCATTTCGGGTGAAAAACTGTTTTTT; CDR3 protein: CASSLGTGVISGEKLFF
J gene: TRBJ1-2; D gene: NA; V gene: TRBV11-2; clone size: NA; CDR3 DNA: TGTGCCAGCAGGACAGCGGATAACTATGGCTACACCTTC; CDR3 protein: CASRTADNYGYTF
J gene: TRBJ2-1; D gene: TRBD2; V gene: TRBV7-9; clone size: NA; CDR3 DNA: TGTGCCAGCAGCCTCACTAGCGGGTACAATGAGCAGTTCTTC; CDR3 protein: CASSLTSGYNEQFF
J gene: TRBJ2-3; D gene: TRBD1; V gene: TRBV19; clone size: NA; CDR3 DNA: TGTGCCAGTCGGGACAGGGGAGAGGATACGCAGTATTTT; CDR3 protein: CASRDRGEDTQYF
J gene: TRBJ2-5; D gene: TRBD2; V gene: TRBV6-1; clone size: few; CDR3 DNA: TGTGCCAGCAGGAATAGCGGGGGGGTAGAGACCCAGTACTTC; CDR3 protein: CASRNSGGVETQYF
J gene: TRBJ2-3; D gene: TRBD1; V gene: TRBV5-6; clone size: NA; CDR3 DNA: TGTGCCAGCAGCCGACTGGACAGGGGTCAGGCAGATACGCAGTATTTT; CDR3 protein: CASSRLDRGQADTQYF
J gene: TRBJ1-2; D gene: TRBD1; V gene: TRBV11-2; clone size: once; CDR3 DNA: TGTGCCAGCAGCCCGGGACAGACGATCTATGGCTACACCTTC; CDR3 protein: CASSPGQTIYGYTF
J gene: TRBJ2-2; D gene: TRBD2; V gene: TRBV5-6; clone size: NA; CDR3 DNA: TGTGCCAGCACCCATGGACTAGCAACCGGGGAGCTGTTTTTT; CDR3 protein: CASTHGLATGELFF